This T cell receptor (beta chain) was captured in a study of T cell changes during pregnancy in multiple sclerosis. This clone was counted a single time. V was clipped by 2 bases and J by 12 bases, with 13 bases between them. Per germline, CDR1 LNHNV and CDR2 YYDKDF (reference sequence). This CDR3 is built from 13 residues. The repertoire was sequenced with immunoSEQ multiplex PCR; TCRdb's copy has only in-frame clones and lacks some. The sample contains 40,000 or so clones, about 87% of which appear only once. The material sequenced was CD4+ T cells from peripheral blood mononuclear cells, taken before pregnancy. The chain carries TRBV15 and TRBJ1-4; possible D gene TRBD1, 5 bases. The TCR was taken from a female donor with multiple sclerosis, enrolled in a pregnancy study. CDR3 amino acids: CATSRLLPTELFF. CDR3 sequence (DNA): TGTGCCACCAGCAGACTGCTTCCGACAGAACTGTTTTTT.